Shown below are 24 T cell receptor beta chains from a single sample sequenced in a study of breast tumors, draining lymph nodes, adjacent tissues. Axillary draining lymph nodes of breast cancer patients supplied the node samples. MiXCR, run by TCRdb on the multiplex PCR reads, gives a single entry per CDR3 protein. The table includes about 140,000 distinct CDR3 sequences, about 22% detected once. Material: axillary lymph node tissue. Source of these receptors: a female donor with breast cancer. Some clones in this sample may be carry-over from other donors' samples.

The V and J genes are TRBV29-1 and TRBJ1-2; unclear D gene. V was trimmed by 4 bases and J by 0 bases, leaving 12 bases between them. The CDR3 covers 14 residues. Germline V CDR1 and CDR2: SQVTM, ANQGSEA. The CDR3: CSVAPPYANYGYTF. CDR3 in DNA: TGCAGCGTTGCTCCTCCATACGCTAACTATGGCTACACCTTC.

This chain uses TRBV19 with TRBJ2-7; 12 bases fit TRBD2. V was pared by 8 bases and J by 0 bases, with 8 bases of the junction left unmatched. The CDR3 covers 16 residues. Germline V gives CDR1 LNHDA, CDR2 SQIVND (reference sequence). CDR3 residues: CASQPSGRGSSYEQYF. The CDR3 DNA is TGTGCCAGTCAACCTAGCGGGAGGGGAAGCTCCTACGAGCAGTACTTC.

This clonotype was seen just once. This may be a read error: a much more frequent sequence differs by one nucleotide. The V gene is TRBV7-6, the J gene TRBJ2-7, with D tentatively TRBD1 (5 bases). CDR1 and CDR2 (germline): SGHVS, FNYEAQ. Trimming cost V 4 bases and J 3 bases, with 13 bases left between them. The CDR3 loop spans 14 amino acids. CDR3 sequence reads: CASSSETDFYEQYF. The CDR3 nucleotides read TGTGCCAGCAGCTCCGAGACAGACTTCTACGAGCAGTACTTC.

This clonotype was observed many times. The chain joins TRBV18 to TRBJ2-1; the D gene is possibly TRBD1 (5 bases). Trimming stripped 3 bases from V and 2 bases from J, with 5 bases between. The germline V gene encodes CDR1 KGHSH and CDR2 LQKENI. The CDR3 consists of 13 residues. The CDR3 protein is CASSPRAYNEQFF. The CDR3 region has the DNA TGTGCCAGCTCACCCAGGGCCTACAATGAGCAGTTCTTC.

For this clonotype: A much larger clone differs by one base, so this may be a read error. The rearrangement links TRBV5-4 to TRBJ2-1; D is unclear. Per the germline V gene, CDR1 is SGHNT and CDR2 is YYREEE (reference sequence). V was cut by 4 bases and J by 9 bases, with 8 bases left in between. The CDR3 is 11 residues long. In DNA form, the CDR3 reads TGTGCCAGCAGCCGGAAGGGTGAGCAGTTCTTC. Its protein product is CASSRKGEQFF.

The table lists this clonotype with many counts. The chain carries TRBV20-1 and TRBJ1-4; D is undetermined. The V gene lost 2 bases and the J gene lost 8 bases, with 6 bases spanning the gap. The CDR3 is 11 residues long. The germline V gene encodes CDR1 DFQATT and CDR2 SNEGSKA (reference sequence). Written as DNA, the CDR3 is TGCAGTGCTAGAACAAGCGAAAAACTGTTTTTT. Protein product: CSARTSEKLFF.

This clonotype was counted many times. The chain carries TRBV6-5 and TRBJ2-1; 7 nucleotides match TRBD2. This CDR3 is 19 amino acids long. Losses at the gene ends were 2 bases for V and 0 bases for J; bases not matched to a gene: 13. CDR1 and CDR2 from the germline V gene are MNHEY and SVGAGI. The CDR3 nucleotides are TGTGCCAGCAGTTACACCGCCAGCGGGGCCATCGGCTCCTACAATGAGCAGTTCTTC. It translates to CASSYTASGAIGSYNEQFF.

Worth noting for this clonotype: No conserved phenylalanine or tryptophan ends this CDR3, so it is likely a read error. V usage is TRBV30 and J usage is TRBJ1-5; a possible D gene is TRBD1 (5 bases). Per germline, CDR1 GTSNPN and CDR2 SVGIG (reference sequence). The CDR3 loop spans 15 amino acids. V was pared by 3 bases and J by 4 bases, with 16 bases between. CDR3 in amino acids: CAWSLGDWGNQPQHI. Written as DNA, the CDR3 is TGTGCCTGGAGCCTGGGGGACTGGGGTAATCAGCCCCAGCATATT.

V is TRBV28 and J is TRBJ2-3; the match to TRBD2 covers 14 bases. V lost 4 bases and J lost 5; bases outside the gene matches: 20. The V gene's germline CDR1 is MDHEN and CDR2 SYDVKM. The CDR3 is made up of 21 amino acids. The CDR3 reads CASSSAPGTSGSHLLGDTQYF. DNA for the CDR3: TGTGCCAGCAGTTCCGCCCCCGGGACTAGCGGGAGCCACCTGTTGGGAGATACGCAGTATTTT.

This clonotype was picked up many times. V gene TRBV7-3 combines with J gene TRBJ2-3; 11 nucleotides match TRBD2. With 5 bases clipped from V and 5 bases from J, the junction kept 6 bases outside the gene matches. This CDR3 contains 15 residues. Germline V gene data show CDR1 as SGHTA and CDR2 as FQGTGA. CDR3 bases: TGTGCCAGCAGCATACTAGCGGGAGAGGGAGATACGCAGTATTTT. Protein sequence: CASSILAGEGDTQYF.

This clonotype showed up many times. V and J are TRBV7-6 and TRBJ2-3; TRBD1 agrees at 8 bases. With V trimmed by 4 bases and J by 1 base, 1 base remained unmatched. The germline V gene has CDR1 SGHVS and CDR2 FNYEAQ. CDR3 length equals 14 residues. This chain's CDR3 is CASSSGQGTDTQYF. CDR3 DNA sequence: TGTGCCAGCAGCTCGGGACAGGGCACAGATACGCAGTATTTT.

This clonotype has only one observation. One base away lies a much larger clone, so this may be a sequencing read error. This chain links TRBV27 with TRBJ2-3, with D unresolved. The V end lost 11 bases, the J end lost 2 bases, and 5 bases lay between the germline ends. CDR1 and CDR2 from the germline V gene are MNHEY and SMNVEV (reference sequence). The CDR3 extends over 10 amino acids. The CDR3 here is CAEYTDTQYF. The CDR3 region has the DNA TGTGCCGAATACACAGATACGCAGTATTTT.

On this clonotype: Just one base apart from a much larger clone, this may be a read error. The rearrangement joins TRBV4-3 to TRBJ2-1; D tentatively reads TRBD1 or TRBD2 (5 bases each). Germline V CDR1 and CDR2: LGHNA, YSLEER. This CDR3 has 15 amino acids. The CDR3 DNA is TGCGCCAGCAGCCAAGATAGGGGACGGAGTGATGAGCGGTTCTTC. It codes for CASSQDRGRSDERFF.

About this clonotype: It may be a read error: a sequence one base away is much more abundant. The rearrangement uses TRBV7-3 and TRBJ2-3; D may be TRBD1 or TRBD2 (7 bases each). The CDR3 covers 15 residues. Germline CDR1 and CDR2: SGHTA and FQGTGA. Trimming left V 2 bases short and J 6 bases short, with 15 bases between. CDR3 sequence reads: CASSLGRQGGDTQYF. DNA of the CDR3: TGTGCCAGCAGCTTAGGGAGACAGGGAGGGGATACGCAGTATTTT.

This clonotype has a count of ten or more. V usage is TRBV2 and J usage is TRBJ2-7; no firm D call. Germline CDR1 SNHLY, CDR2 FYNNEI. The CDR3 has 12 amino acids. The ends were cut back, 6 bases at V and 3 bases at J, with 9 bases in the middle. The CDR3 sequence is CASSSDDYEQYF. DNA of the CDR3: TGTGCCAGCAGCTCAGACGACTACGAGCAGTACTTC.

In its sample, this clonotype was seen many times. This rearrangement joins TRBV7-9 to TRBJ1-2; D gene unclear. The CDR3 is 13 amino acids. V shed 1 base and J shed 4 bases, with 7 bases lying between them. Germline values: CDR1 SEHNR, CDR2 FQNEAQ (reference sequence). CDR3 coding DNA: TGTGCCAGCAGCTTAGGGGGTATCTATGGCTACACCTTC. Encoded protein: CASSLGGIYGYTF.

About this clonotype: One base away lies a much larger clone, so this may be a sequencing read error. The chain is built from TRBV9 and TRBJ2-5, with TRBD2 matching over 10 bases. V dropped 3 bases and J dropped 1; count of bases not matched to a gene: 9. The CDR3 totals 17 residues. Looked up from germline, CDR1 is SGDLS and CDR2 is YYNGEE. CDR3 sequence: CASSGPLAGDSQETQYF. The CDR3 region has the DNA TGTGCCAGCAGCGGGCCCCTAGCGGGAGATTCCCAAGAGACCCAGTACTTC. Filled out from reference TRBV9 and TRBJ2-5, the complete variable domain reads DSGVTQTPKHLITATGQRVTLRCSPRSGDLSVYWYQQSLDQGLQFLIQYYNGEERAKGNILERFSAQQFPDLHSELNLSSLELGDSALYFCASSGPLAGDSQETQYFGPGTRLLVL.

In this sample, this clonotype turned up many times. The chain uses TRBV5-6 and TRBJ2-7; perhaps D is TRBD1 or TRBD2 (7 bases each). The V gene lost 2 bases and the J gene lost 1 base, with 19 bases spanning the gap. Germline CDR1 is SGHDT and CDR2 is YYEEEE. This CDR3 is 17 amino acids long. CDR3: CASSFLPGRGGSYEQYF. For the CDR3, the DNA is TGTGCCAGCAGCTTCCTCCCCGGCAGGGGGGGTTCCTACGAGCAGTACTTC.

This clonotype rates as medium-sized. The V call is TRBV4-2, the J call TRBJ2-3; no clear D. Germline lookup yields CDR1 LGHNA and CDR2 YNFKEQ. The CDR3 sequence is 15 residues long. Trimming left V 0 bases short and J 8 bases short, with 15 bases between. CDR3 bases: TGTGCCAGCAGCCAAGAGACGATGGAATCGGGTACGCAGTATTTT. It yields the protein CASSQETMESGTQYF.

This clonotype showed up just once. The V gene is TRBV20-1, the J gene TRBJ2-1, with D perhaps TRBD2 (6 bases). Per the germline V gene, CDR1 is DFQATT and CDR2 is SNEGSKA (reference sequence). The CDR3 is 17 amino acids. V dropped 3 bases and J dropped 0 bases, with 18 bases sitting between them. The CDR3 spells CSASLSPGLSSYNEQFF. CDR3 DNA: TGCAGTGCTAGCCTCTCGCCGGGACTGAGCTCCTACAATGAGCAGTTCTTC.

This chain joins TRBV2 and TRBJ1-4; D is possibly TRBD1 (5 bases). Germline loops: CDR1 SNHLY, CDR2 FYNNEI. Deletions cut 6 bases from V and 10 bases from J, with 12 bases between. This CDR3 contains 12 residues. Written as DNA, the CDR3 is TGTGCCAGCAGCGTCAGGGTTGGAAAACTGTTTTTT. Translation gives CASSVRVGKLFF.

V and J are TRBV28 and TRBJ2-5; D unclear. This CDR3 region has 12 residues. Trimming took off 3 bases at V and 7 bases at J, with 9 bases between the two ends. Germline V lookup: CDR1 MDHEN, CDR2 SYDVKM. The chain's CDR3 is CASSFSLGTQYF. The CDR3 region has the DNA TGTGCCAGCAGTTTTTCATTGGGGACCCAGTACTTC.

This clonotype was seen repeatedly, ten times or more. DNA of the CDR3: TGCAGTGTCCCCCTCACGTCAAGCTCCTACGAGCAGTACTTC. Translation: CSVPLTSSSYEQYF. V and J are TRBV20-1 and TRBJ2-7; D unclear. Germline values: CDR1 DFQATT, CDR2 SNEGSKA (reference sequence). The V and J ends lost 7 bases and 0 bases respectively, with 16 bases between them. The CDR3 length is 14 residues.

This clonotype was observed many times. The chain recombines TRBV19 with TRBJ2-1, with 11 bases fitting TRBD2. Germline loops: CDR1 LNHDA, CDR2 SQIVND (reference sequence). The CDR3 is 19 amino acids. The V segment lost 5 bases and the J segment 0 bases; nucleotides outside the gene matches: 12. CDR3 in DNA: TGTGCCAGTAGTCCAGCGGGACTAGCGGCAATGAGCTCCTACAATGAGCAGTTCTTC. It codes for CASSPAGLAAMSSYNEQFF.